What follows describes a single TCR beta chain. The sample is drawn from a study of blood T cell repertoires in COVID-19. Across the study: Whether acute or convalescent, the COVID-19 samples came from the United States, Italy and Spain. Sources were T cells, B-cell-depleted T cells, or PBMCs; the material itself was cDNA or gDNA.

Authors' analysis steps: Reference gene primers were amplified, and this amplification served to estimate nucleated cell counts. Clones were sequenced by immunoSEQ multiplex PCR, and TCRdb holds only the in-frame ones, with some missing. Clone size and the V and J calls come from that table; the DNA yielded D and trimming. The sample shows under 250,000 clones, around 80% of them seen only once. The germline gives CDR1 KGHDR, CDR2 SFDVKD. Trimming removed 4 bases at V and 1 base at J, with 16 bases between. CDR3 length: 17 amino acids. V usage is TRBV24-1 and J usage is TRBJ2-1; possibly TRBD1 for D (6 bases). What was sequenced was peripheral blood. This clonotype originated in a woman aged 40 to 49 with acute or convalescent COVID-19. CDR3 DNA sequence: TGTGCCACCAGTGAGTCCAGGGGATTTGGTTCCTACAATGAGCAGTTCTTC. Translating gives CATSESRGFGSYNEQFF.